This TCR beta chain was captured by sequencing in a study of T cell changes during pregnancy in multiple sclerosis. The CDR3 spans 13 residues. Germline loops: CDR1 SNHLY, CDR2 FYNNEI. V dropped 4 bases and J dropped 7; count of bases not matched to a gene: 3. Profiling relied on immunoSEQ multiplex PCR, and the TCRdb table lists in-frame clones only, not all of them. Of roughly 64,000 clones listed, 90% to 97% are singletons. Specimen: CD8+ T cells from peripheral blood mononuclear cells, collected after pregnancy. The TCR sequence derives from a female donor with multiple sclerosis, enrolled in a pregnancy study. The chain couples TRBV2 to TRBJ2-1, with TRBD1 matching 8 bases. The CDR3 sequence: CASSGTGRNEQFF. In nucleotides, the CDR3 is TGTGCCAGCAGTGGGACAGGGAGGAATGAGCAGTTCTTC.